Listed here is a single T cell receptor beta chain. The antigen remains unidentified. Genomic DNA came from blood regulatory T cells gated CD4+ CD25-high CD127-low. From germline, CDR1 is GTSNPN and CDR2 SVGIG (reference sequence). Trimming shortened V by 6 bases and J by 1 base, and 9 bases separated the two germline ends. This CDR3 comprises 13 residues. This sample is part of a study of regulatory and conventional T cells in RAG deficiency. Study-level points and caveats: Shorter CDR3s in all patient subsets; >85% Treg-Tconv overlap in Omenn.

Clones were read by immunoSEQ multiplex PCR, and TCRdb kept only the in-frame ones, dropping some. Of roughly 20,000 clones listed, roughly 87% are singletons. The sample was also linked to a second study, of regulatory T cells. That publication notes: The primer mix had 52 TRBV and 13 TRBJ primers. Skewed V and J usage and few unique V-J pairs marked patient repertoires, most in Tregs.

Sequencing was done on a sample of Tregs sorted from blood. J is TRBJ1-4 and V is TRBV30; maybe TRBD1 (5 bases). The clonotype originates from a human donor in good health. CDR3 region: CACQGLTNEKLFF. CDR3 in DNA: TGTGCCTGCCAGGGCCTAACTAATGAAAAACTGTTTTTT. Using reference TRBV30 and TRBJ1-4 for the parts outside the CDR3, the full variable domain is SQTIHQWPATLVQPVGSPLSLECTVEGTSNPNLYWYRQAAGRGLQLLFYSVGIGQISSEVPQNLSASRPQDRQFILSSKKLLLSDSGFYLCACQGLTNEKLFFGSGTQLSVL.